Shown below are 32 T cell receptor beta chains from a single sample sequenced in a study of cytomegalovirus exposure and HLA in healthy donors. 60 Vbeta and 13 Jbeta primers were used in PCR. Method: immunoSEQ multiplex PCR; TCRdb's copy keeps in-frame clones and lacks some. The sample holds about 160,000 clones, 75% to 90% seen once. Sequenced: PBMCs. All receptors derive from a boy between 2 and 10 years old in good health and CMV-seronegative.

The J gene is TRBJ2-7, the V gene TRBV27, with D hard to call. The CDR3 runs to 13 residues. Germline CDR1 is MNHEY and CDR2 is SMNVEV (reference sequence). V was pared by 5 bases and J by 3 bases, with 11 bases between. The DNA of the CDR3 is TGTGCCAGCAGTAGGCAGGCTGGCTACGAGCAGTACTTC. It encodes CASSRQAGYEQYF.

CDR3 DNA sequence: TGCAGCGTGGCCAGGGCGGGGGGACTAGCGGGAGTTTCCGAGCAGTACTTC. Its protein product is CSVARAGGLAGVSEQYF. The chain carries TRBV29-1 and TRBJ2-7, with 14 bases aligning to TRBD2. Germline values: CDR1 SQVTM, CDR2 ANQGSEA. Trimming at V came to 6 bases and at J to 6 bases, leaving 16 bases not matched to a gene. This CDR3 has 17 residues.

This sequence joins TRBV13 and TRBJ2-3; unclear D gene. CDR1 and CDR2 from the germline V gene are PRHDT and FYEKMQ (reference sequence). CDR3 length equals 12 residues. The V and J ends lost 5 bases and 5 bases respectively, with 8 bases between them. CDR3 residues: CASSALLDTQYF. CDR3 bases: TGTGCCAGCAGCGCCCTACTAGATACGCAGTATTTT.

This clone was observed once. The gene calls are TRBV5-6 and TRBJ1-3; no firm D call. CDR3 length: 15 residues. Germline CDR1 reads SGHDT; CDR2 reads YYEEEE. Trimming removed 4 bases at V and 0 bases at J, with 11 bases between. Here the CDR3 reads CASSLMANSGNTIYF. The CDR3 DNA sequence: TGTGCCAGCAGCCTGATGGCCAACTCTGGAAACACCATATATTTT.

The rearrangement uses TRBV19 and TRBJ2-6, with 9 bases lining up with TRBD1. This CDR3 is built from 18 residues. V was pared by 10 bases and J by 2 bases, with 15 bases of the junction left unmatched. Per the germline V gene, CDR1 is LNHDA and CDR2 is SQIVND (reference sequence). The CDR3 region is CATARGQGPLAGANVLTF. Written as DNA, the CDR3 is TGTGCCACCGCGAGGGGACAGGGACCGTTGGCTGGGGCCAACGTCCTGACTTTC.

This clone was seen more than once but under ten times. The chain combines TRBV30 with TRBJ2-5; 10 bases match TRBD2. V dropped 3 bases and J dropped 0; count of bases not matched to a gene: 7. Germline V gives CDR1 GTSNPN, CDR2 SVGIG (reference sequence). The CDR3 contains 16 residues. CDR3 nucleotides: TGTGCCTGGAGACCTCTAGCGGGGGCCTACCAAGAGACCCAGTACTTC. Translating it yields CAWRPLAGAYQETQYF.

The chain has TRBV5-5 and TRBJ2-7; D may be TRBD1 (6 bases). There are 13 residues in the CDR3. CDR1 and CDR2 from the germline V gene are SGHKS and YYEKEE (reference sequence). Trimming shortened V by 4 bases and J by 2 bases, and 10 bases separated the two germline ends. CDR3 nucleotides: TGTGCCAGCAGCCCGACAGGTGCCTACGAGCAGTACTTC. The encoded protein is CASSPTGAYEQYF.

The V call is TRBV10-1, the J call TRBJ1-1; D remains ambiguous. Germline V gives CDR1 WNHNN, CDR2 SYGVQD (reference sequence). This CDR3 has 14 amino acids. The germline V and J ends were trimmed by 0 bases and 2 bases, with 7 bases remaining between them. CDR3 residues: CASSESTANTEAFF. The DNA for the CDR3 is TGCGCCAGCAGTGAGTCTACAGCCAACACTGAAGCTTTCTTT.

The gene calls are TRBV7-2 and TRBJ1-1, with a tentative D call TRBD1 (5 bases). V was pared by 5 bases and J by 4 bases, with 17 bases between. The CDR3 is made up of 15 amino acids. Germline V gene sequence: CDR1 SGHTA, CDR2 FQGNSA. The CDR3, as DNA: TGTGCCAGCAGCCCCCCGGGCCAGGGTCGCACTGAAGCTTTCTTT. Translation: CASSPPGQGRTEAFF.

The chain combines TRBV7-3 with TRBJ2-5; 7 bases agree with TRBD2. TRBJ2-7 explains the end of the DNA better; the J call may be wrong. The CDR3 extends over 13 amino acids. Germline lookup yields CDR1 SGHTA and CDR2 FQGTGA. CDR3 sequence: CASSPGGKVEQYF. The CDR3 DNA sequence: TGTGCCAGCAGCCCGGGGGGAAAGGTCGAGCAGTACTTC.

This sequence joins TRBV5-6 and TRBJ2-3, with TRBD1 matching over 9 bases. With V trimmed by 6 bases and J by 3 bases, 8 bases remained unmatched. The CDR3 has 15 amino acids. Germline V gene lookup returns CDR1 SGHDT and CDR2 YYEEEE. The CDR3 loop reads CASTAPGQGTDTQYF. The DNA for the CDR3 is TGTGCCAGCACCGCCCCGGGACAGGGAACAGATACGCAGTATTTT. Full variable domain (missing parts from reference TRBV5-6 and TRBJ2-3): DAGVTQSPTHLIKTRGQQVTLRCSPKSGHDTVSWYQQALGQGPQFIFQYYEEEERQRGNFPDRFSGHQFPNYSSELNVNALLLGDSALYLCASTAPGQGTDTQYFGPGTRLTVL.

The genes are TRBV9 and TRBJ2-7; TRBD1 might be the D (6 bases). The CDR3 runs to 14 residues. Trimming took 0 bases from V and 1 from J, leaving 8 bases between them. Germline V gene data show CDR1 as SGDLS and CDR2 as YYNGEE. The CDR3 loop reads CASSVVGGSYEQYF. In DNA, the CDR3 is TGTGCCAGCAGCGTAGTAGGGGGTTCCTACGAGCAGTACTTC.

The chain links TRBV6-1 to TRBJ1-5; D is perhaps TRBD1 (5 bases). The CDR3 sequence is 13 residues long. V shed 3 bases and J shed 6 bases, with 9 bases lying between them. Germline values: CDR1 MNHNS, CDR2 SASEGT. CDR3 DNA: TGTGCCAGCAGTGACAGGGTAGGTCAGCCCCAGCATTTT. Translation: CASSDRVGQPQHF.

The chain links TRBV27 to TRBJ2-7; 9 positions agree with TRBD2. Germline-derived CDR1 and CDR2 are MNHEY and SMNVEV (reference sequence). The junction had 13 bases not matched to a gene; V was cut back by 5 bases and J by 5 bases. CDR3 length equals 16 residues. CDR3 protein: CASSDLSGRGVNEQYF. The DNA for the CDR3 is TGTGCCAGCAGTGACCTTAGCGGGAGAGGAGTCAACGAGCAGTACTTC.

V is TRBV5-8 and J is TRBJ2-1; D unresolved. The CDR3 extends over 13 amino acids. CDR1 is SGHTS and CDR2 is YDEGEE in the germline V gene. The V end was cut by 0 bases, the J end by 9 bases, with 10 bases between. CDR3 region: CASSLGSSREQFF. The CDR3 DNA follows: TGTGCCAGCAGCTTGGGTAGTAGCCGTGAGCAGTTCTTC.

V gene TRBV28 combines with J gene TRBJ1-1; D perhaps matches TRBD1 (5 bases). Germline V gene sequence: CDR1 MDHEN, CDR2 SYDVKM. Trimming stripped 5 bases from V and 0 bases from J, with 7 bases between. The CDR3 is 13 residues long. The CDR3: CASSPTVNTEAFF. Here the CDR3 DNA reads TGTGCCAGCAGTCCGACAGTGAACACTGAAGCTTTCTTT. Complete variable domain (other parts from reference TRBV28 and TRBJ1-1): DVKVTQSSRYLVKRTGEKVFLECVQDMDHENMFWYRQDPGLGLRLIYFSYDVKMKEKGDIPEGYSVSREKKERFSLILESASTNQTSMYLCASSPTVNTEAFFGQGTRLTVV.

V usage is TRBV7-9 and J usage is TRBJ1-2; 8 positions match TRBD1. The germline V gene has CDR1 SEHNR and CDR2 FQNEAQ (reference sequence). With 5 bases clipped from V and 4 bases from J, the junction kept 15 bases outside the gene matches. The CDR3 contains 17 residues. The CDR3 region is CASSRTTNDRGSYGYTF. In DNA form, the CDR3 reads TGTGCCAGCAGCCGCACGACCAACGACAGGGGTAGCTATGGCTACACCTTC. Combining the CDR3 with reference TRBV7-9 and TRBJ1-2 gives the whole variable domain DTGVSQNPRHKITKRGQNVTFRCDPISEHNRLYWYRQTLGQGPEFLTYFQNEAQLEKSRLLSDRFSAERPKGSFSTLEIQRTEQGDSAMYLCASSRTTNDRGSYGYTFGSGTRLTVV.

The V and J genes are TRBV28 and TRBJ1-4, with unresolved D. Trimming left V 6 bases short and J 3 bases short, with 8 bases between. Germline V gene lookup returns CDR1 MDHEN and CDR2 SYDVKM. This CDR3 contains 13 residues. In DNA form, the CDR3 reads TGTGCCAGCAGGGTCGGGTCTAATGAAAAACTGTTTTTT. As protein: CASRVGSNEKLFF.

The chain links TRBV5-1 to TRBJ1-2; a weak D match, TRBD1 (6 bases). Trimming pared 5 bases from V and 6 bases from J, leaving 11 bases between. The CDR3 has 12 residues. Germline assignment: CDR1 SGHRS and CDR2 YFSETQ. As DNA, the CDR3 is TGCGCCAGCAGACAGGGTACGGATGGCTACACCTTC. It specifies CASRQGTDGYTF.

The chain recombines TRBV19 with TRBJ1-5, with a possible D match to TRBD1 (6 bases). Trimming left V 5 bases short and J 7 bases short, with 15 bases between. There are 14 residues in the CDR3. The germline gives CDR1 LNHDA, CDR2 SQIVND (reference sequence). CDR3 sequence: CASSPWDIKQPQHF. The CDR3 bases are TGTGCCAGTAGTCCCTGGGACATAAAGCAGCCCCAGCATTTT.

V is TRBV5-6 and J is TRBJ1-1; 11 bases fit TRBD1. CDR1 and CDR2 (germline): SGHDT, YYEEEE. The junction had 10 bases not matched to a gene; V was cut back by 6 bases and J by 0 bases. CDR3 length: 17 amino acids. The CDR3 DNA reads as TGTGCCAGCACCCCGGTAGGACAGGGGGCTCTGAACACTGAAGCTTTCTTT. Amino acid sequence: CASTPVGQGALNTEAFF. Together with reference TRBV5-6 and TRBJ1-1, the CDR3 gives the full variable domain: DAGVTQSPTHLIKTRGQQVTLRCSPKSGHDTVSWYQQALGQGPQFIFQYYEEEERQRGNFPDRFSGHQFPNYSSELNVNALLLGDSALYLCASTPVGQGALNTEAFFGQGTRLTVV.

The chain links TRBV18 to TRBJ2-7, with a tentative D call TRBD2 (5 bases). The V end lost 3 bases, the J end lost 0 bases, and 12 bases lay between the germline ends. This CDR3 comprises 15 residues. The germline gives CDR1 KGHSH, CDR2 LQKENI. DNA of the CDR3: TGTGCCAGCTCACCGGCTAGCTCTAGCTCCTACGAGCAGTACTTC. Its translation: CASSPASSSSYEQYF. The complete variable domain, with remaining parts taken from reference TRBV18 and TRBJ2-7, reads NAGVMQNPRHLVRRRGQEARLRCSPMKGHSHVYWYRQLPEEGLKFMVYLQKENIIDESGMPKERFSAEFPKEGPSILRIQQVVRGDSAAYFCASSPASSSSYEQYFGPGTRLTVT.

This clone was observed a few times. The chain has TRBV19 and TRBJ1-2; tentative D call: TRBD1 (5 bases). This CDR3 is 15 amino acids long. V gave up 6 bases and J gave up 4 bases, with 18 bases separating them. Germline V gene lookup returns CDR1 LNHDA and CDR2 SQIVND (reference sequence). The CDR3, as DNA: TGTGCCAGTAGCTTCGGGGGTCCGGGGGGCTATGGCTACACCTTC. Protein: CASSFGGPGGYGYTF.

This rearrangement joins TRBV18 to TRBJ2-3, with D possibly matching TRBD2 (5 bases). The V end was cut by 1 base, the J end by 6 bases, with 11 bases between. The CDR3 extends over 14 amino acids. CDR1 and CDR2 (germline): KGHSH, LQKENI. The chain's CDR3 is CASSPRRRGDTQYF. Written as DNA, the CDR3 is TGTGCCAGCTCACCACGGCGGCGCGGGGATACGCAGTATTTT.

This rearrangement joins TRBV20-1 to TRBJ1-4; weak D call: TRBD1 (5 bases). CDR1 and CDR2 from the germline V gene are DFQATT and SNEGSKA (reference sequence). The CDR3 has 11 residues. CDR3 in amino acids: CGAALIGKLFF. The DNA of the CDR3 is TGCGGGGCGGCTCTTATAGGAAAACTGTTTTTT.

The J gene is TRBJ2-1, the V gene TRBV7-9; TRBD2 might be the D (6 bases). Germline-derived CDR1 and CDR2 are SEHNR and FQNEAQ (reference sequence). The CDR3 sequence is 14 residues long. V dropped 3 bases and J dropped 7 bases, with 13 bases sitting between them. CDR3 region: CASSFVPSENEQFF. The CDR3 DNA reads TGTGCCAGCAGCTTCGTGCCTAGCGAGAATGAGCAGTTCTTC.

This clone was seen only a few times. This chain uses TRBV6-1 with TRBJ2-5; D perhaps matches TRBD1 (6 bases). The CDR3 totals 14 residues. V was pared by 5 bases and J by 5 bases, with 15 bases between. CDR1 is MNHNS and CDR2 is SASEGT in the germline V gene. The CDR3 bases are TGTGCCAGCAGTCATTCCAGGGGCCAGGAGACCCAGTACTTC. It yields the protein CASSHSRGQETQYF.

V is TRBV5-1 and J is TRBJ2-3; 13 bases are a match to TRBD2. The CDR3 covers 16 residues. CDR1 is SGHRS, CDR2 YFSETQ, per germline. V shed 0 bases, J shed 7 bases, and the junction held 5 bases outside the gene matches. DNA for the CDR3: TGCGCCAGCAGCTTGGCCAAGACTAGCGGGGGGTATACGCAGTATTTT. It translates to CASSLAKTSGGYTQYF.

The chain uses TRBV5-1 and TRBJ2-1; D gene uncertain. The CDR3 runs to 13 residues. CDR1 is SGHRS, CDR2 YFSETQ, per germline. With 0 bases removed from V and 6 bases from J, the gap between germline ends came to 7 bases. The CDR3 spells CASSLAWANEQFF. DNA of the CDR3: TGCGCCAGCAGCTTGGCCTGGGCCAATGAGCAGTTCTTC.

This clone was seen only once. One end of the junction does not line up with germline, which may come from a read error. V and J are TRBV5-1 and TRBJ2-1; the match to TRBD1 covers 8 bases. CDR3 length equals 14 residues. The germline CDR1 and CDR2 sequences are SGHRS and YFSETQ. The CDR3 loop is CVSSRTGNHNEQFF. In DNA form, the CDR3 reads TGCGTCAGCTCCCGGACAGGGAACCACAATGAGCAGTTCTTC.

This clone was recorded once. V is TRBV30 and J is TRBJ1-2, with 8 bases aligning to TRBD1. CDR3 size: 14 residues. CDR1 and CDR2 (germline): GTSNPN, SVGIG (reference sequence). With 2 bases clipped from V and 2 bases from J, the junction kept 4 bases outside the gene matches. The CDR3 sequence: CAWSQDRVNYGYTF. As DNA, the CDR3 is TGTGCCTGGAGTCAGGACAGGGTAAACTATGGCTACACCTTC. Full variable domain (rest looked up from reference TRBV30 and TRBJ1-2): SQTIHQWPATLVQPVGSPLSLECTVEGTSNPNLYWYRQAAGRGLQLLFYSVGIGQISSEVPQNLSASRPQDRQFILSSKKLLLSDSGFYLCAWSQDRVNYGYTFGSGTRLTVV.

The table lists this clone with a count of one. V usage is TRBV5-4 and J usage is TRBJ2-7; the D gene is possibly TRBD1 (6 bases). V was clipped by 4 bases and J by 3 bases, with 14 bases between them. Per germline, CDR1 SGHNT and CDR2 YYREEE (reference sequence). The length of the CDR3 is 14 residues. The CDR3 bases are TGTGCCAGCAGCACCCTTAGGGGGAGCTACGAGCAGTACTTC. The encoded protein is CASSTLRGSYEQYF.